These T cell receptor beta chains were read from a single sample in a study of cytomegalovirus exposure and HLA in healthy donors. Sequencing used immunoSEQ multiplex PCR; TCRdb keeps in-frame clones, though not all of them. The sample has about 220,000 clones, over 65% seen once. The specimen was PBMCs. The receptors were sampled from a man younger than 30 in good health and CMV-seronegative. Each CDR3 is given with its conserved first and last residue. D genes are given only for firm matches.

>NA|TRBV7-8
CASIDSLTQETQYF
>NA|TRBV7-9
CASSLKGTGGYTF
>NA|TRBV5-4
CASSPDPDRGFNYGYTF
>TRBD1|TRBV29-1
CGVEGPIVGTGETQYF
>TRBD2|TRBV29-1
CSVENWTSGRASDTQYF
>TRBD2|TRBV4-1
CASSRGGIAGDSTDTQYF
>NA|TRBV6-1
CASSIERVNTEAFF
>NA|TRBV19
CASSLSGELFF
>TRBD2|TRBV5-4
CASSSSGSTETQYF
>NA|TRBV28
CASSLLNQPQHF
>NA|TRBV5-1
CASRATGNTEAFF
>NA|TRBV6-5
CASTVAGANVLTF
>TRBD1|TRBV10-3
CASTGKTVTEAFF
>NA|TRBV19
CASSRDGGTNYGYTF
>NA|TRBV28
CASHPSGSDYGYTF
>TRBD2|TRBV7-3
CASSPGSGATDTQYF
>NA|TRBV19
CASSKGYRQGSYGYTF
>NA|TRBV7-9
CASSLGAGLYEQYF
>NA|TRBV10-3
CAISPLANTGELFF
>NA|TRBV28
CASRDTTKRGYTF
>NA|TRBV18
CASSPGAETQYF
>TRBD1|TRBV5-1
CASHRTGTGVNEQFF
>TRBD1|TRBV28
CASSTPGQKFYEQYF
>TRBD1|TRBV14
CASSLLPGGYEQYF
>TRBD2|TRBV5-1
CASSLGLAGSYEQYF
>TRBD1|TRBV28
CASSSATGVGYGYTF
>NA|TRBV30
CAWSVAAESTYEQYF
>NA|TRBV6-5
CASSSGSALSYNEQFF
>TRBD2|TRBV29-1
CSVRTSGVSYEQYF
>TRBD1|TRBV6-1
CASSEQGAANEKLFF
>TRBD1|TRBV5-5
CASSQQGRTDTQYF
>NA|TRBV30
CAWSGRTDTQYF
>NA|TRBV9
CASSVGGTYTDTQYF
>TRBD2|TRBV5-4
CASSPTTIAGGYSYNEQFF
>NA|TRBV30
CAHRHLEGNTIYF
>NA|TRBV28
CASSIRDSWYQETQYF
>TRBD2|TRBV10-3
CAISEGTSGRAVTGELFF
>TRBD1|TRBV18
CASSPAGTGEAPFF
>TRBD2|TRBV27
CASSSPVREVTDTQYF
>NA|TRBV7-9
CASSQQGIHSGANVLTF
>TRBD1|TRBV27
CASSLAGTASYEQYF
>NA|TRBV6-1
CASSETWGGGRGSVNQPQHF
>NA|TRBV28
CAHARAGAGTEAFF
>TRBD2|TRBV29-1
CSAKIPPWGGETQYF
>NA|TRBV6-1
CASSLRTRQPNGYTF
>NA|TRBV6-5
CASRVARPYEQYF
>NA|TRBV19
CASNTGFEAFF
>TRBD2|TRBV2
CASSEAGLAGLEQFF
>TRBD1|TRBV10-2
CASRRDRVNGELFF
>NA|TRBV2
CASSDRRRGYEQYF
>TRBD2|TRBV4-1
CASSHSPLAGNYNEQFF
>TRBD1|TRBV6-6
CASSPGTGVQPQHF
>TRBD1|TRBV7-2
CASRTGTGPNQPQHF
>NA|TRBV6-5
CASMEGPGGYTF
>NA|TRBV2
CASSDLVKGVEQYF
>TRBD2|TRBV6-5
CASKRVAGFNEQFF
>NA|TRBV18
CASSPFPTGSYNEQFF